This entry lists 16 T cell receptor beta chains sequenced from one sample in a study of T cell repertoires in cytomegalovirus infection. Their cognate antigens are unknown. TCRdb reprocessed the reads via MiXCR and lists one record per CDR3 protein. Of a few hundred thousand distinct CDR3 sequences listed, just under 40% are singletons. The specimen was cultured PBMCs, collected from culture after CMV antigen stimulation. The source of these receptors is a human donor in good health (CMV status not recorded). Some clones in this sample may be carry-over from other donors' samples.

Remarks on this clonotype: The CDR3 does not end in the conserved phenylalanine or tryptophan, so this is likely a read error. No DNA is shown, since the ends of the CDR3 on it are uncertain; the CDR3 is the one TCRdb lists. The rearrangement joins TRBV5-4 to TRBJ2-5; the table's D gene call, TRBD2, was not cross checked with the DNA. CDR1 is SGHNT and CDR2 is YYREEE in the germline V gene (reference sequence). The CDR3 is 13 amino acids long, termini counted. The CDR3 protein is CASSLEVTSGRTL.

This clonotype was detected ten times or more. The chain combines TRBV6-2 or TRBV6-3 with TRBJ2-1; 12 bases are a match to TRBD1. The CDR3 covers 14 residues. The V and J ends lost 5 bases and 7 bases, in that order; junction bases with no gene match: 3. CDR1 and CDR2 (germline): MNHEY, SVGEGT. The CDR3 spells CASSPGQGANEQFF. The CDR3 nucleotides are TGTGCCAGCAGTCCGGGACAGGGGGCGAATGAGCAGTTCTTC.

The chain recombines TRBV5-1 with TRBJ2-7, with D perhaps assigned TRBD1 or TRBD2 (5 bases each). The CDR3 contains 14 residues. Germline CDR1 and CDR2: SGHRS and YFSETQ. The V and J ends lost 3 bases and 2 bases respectively, with 12 bases between them. The CDR3 bases are TGCGCCAGCAGCTATGGGGCCGGGACCTACGAGCAGTACTTC. Protein product: CASSYGAGTYEQYF.

This clonotype has only a few counts. The chain employs TRBV7-6 and TRBJ1-1; the D gene is possibly TRBD1 (6 bases). There are 13 residues in the CDR3. The V end lost 0 bases, the J end lost 7 bases, and 9 bases lay between the germline ends. From germline, CDR1 is SGHVS and CDR2 FNYEAQ. CDR3 bases: TGTGCCAGCAGCTTAGCTCCCAGGGGTGAAGCTTTCTTT. It translates to CASSLAPRGEAFF. Variable domain in full (rest from reference TRBV7-6 and TRBJ1-1): GAGVSQSPRYKVTKRGQDVALRCDPISGHVSLYWYRQALGQGPEFLTYFNYEAQQDKSGLPNDRFSAERPEGSISTLTIQRTEQRDSAMYRCASSLAPRGEAFFGQGTRLTVV.

The V gene is TRBV6-1, the J gene TRBJ1-2; 7 positions agree with TRBD1. Germline-derived CDR1 and CDR2 are MNHNS and SASEGT. V shed 5 bases and J 5 bases; nucleotides not matched to a gene: 8. This CDR3 has 14 amino acids. CDR3 nucleotide sequence: TGTGCCAGCAGTCTATACAGGGGAGAGTATGGCTACACCTTC. Translating it yields CASSLYRGEYGYTF.

The chain combines TRBV7-2 with TRBJ2-5; 9 nucleotides line up with TRBD2. Germline CDR1 is SGHTA and CDR2 is FQGNSA. The CDR3 is 16 amino acids. V lost 3 bases, J lost 5 bases, and 10 bases stayed unmatched. CDR3 region: CASSFYVAGGGETQYF. DNA for the CDR3: TGTGCCAGCAGCTTTTACGTCGCGGGAGGGGGTGAGACCCAGTACTTC. Supplemented by reference TRBV7-2 and TRBJ2-5, the full variable domain reads GAGVSQSPSNKVTEKGKDVELRCDPISGHTALYWYRQSLGQGLEFLIYFQGNSAPDKSGLPSDRFSAERTGGSVSTLTIQRTQQEDSAVYLCASSFYVAGGGETQYFGPGTRLLVL.

The genes are TRBV12-3 or TRBV12-4 and TRBJ2-5; D may correspond to TRBD1 or TRBD2 (5 bases each). This CDR3 spans 14 amino acids. V was clipped by 10 bases and J by 0 bases, with 15 bases between them. As DNA, the CDR3 is TGTGCCACCCGACGGGACGAGTACCAAGAGACCCAGTACTTC. Amino acid sequence: CATRRDEYQETQYF.

This clonotype was seen repeatedly, ten times or more. The rearrangement joins TRBV7-2 to TRBJ2-3; 10 bases agree with TRBD2. The CDR3 contains 16 residues. Trimming removed 4 bases from V and 1 base from J; junction bases left unmatched: 5. Germline lookup yields CDR1 SGHTA and CDR2 FQGNSA. The CDR3 sequence: CASSSSGGAGTDTQYF. The CDR3 region has the DNA TGTGCCAGCAGCTCCAGCGGGGGGGCGGGCACAGATACGCAGTATTTT.

This clonotype occurred a few times. The V call is TRBV20-1, the J call TRBJ2-5; no firm D call. This CDR3 contains 13 residues. V lost 0 bases, J lost 5 bases, and 10 bases lay in between. Germline V CDR1 and CDR2: DFQATT, SNEGSKA (reference sequence). The CDR3 sequence is CSARDRAWETQYF. The CDR3 nucleotides are TGCAGTGCTAGAGATCGCGCCTGGGAGACCCAGTACTTC.

The chain uses TRBV11-2 and TRBJ2-5, with D unresolved. V shed 3 bases and J shed 5 bases, with 10 bases lying between them. Germline V gene lookup returns CDR1 SGHAT and CDR2 FQNNGV. There are 13 residues in the CDR3. The CDR3 sequence is CASSFAQVETQYF. Here the CDR3 DNA reads TGTGCCAGCAGCTTTGCTCAGGTGGAGACCCAGTACTTC.

This sequence joins TRBV15 and TRBJ2-1; 10 bases agree with TRBD2. After removal of 2 bases from V and 4 bases from J, the junction contained 11 bases not matched to a gene. Germline values: CDR1 LNHNV, CDR2 YYDKDF (reference sequence). The CDR3 runs 18 residues. The CDR3 reads CATSRRNSPSGSYNEQFF. In DNA, the CDR3 is TGTGCCACCAGCAGACGCAATTCCCCTAGCGGGAGTTACAATGAGCAGTTCTTC. The full variable domain, its missing parts supplied by reference TRBV15 and TRBJ2-1, is DAMVIQNPRYQVTQFGKPVTLSCSQTLNHNVMYWYQQKSSQAPKLLFHYYDKDFNNEADTPDNFQSRRPNTSFCFLDIRSPGLGDTAMYLCATSRRNSPSGSYNEQFFGPGTRLTVL.

The chain links TRBV7-2 to TRBJ2-4; D remains ambiguous. Germline CDR1 SGHTA, CDR2 FQGNSA. Trimming pared 5 bases from V and 11 bases from J, leaving 16 bases between. CDR3 length: 13 residues. The chain's CDR3 is CASSSRPQTFQYF. The DNA for the CDR3 is TGTGCCAGCAGCAGCCGGCCTCAGACATTTCAGTACTTC.

The V call is TRBV4-1, the J call TRBJ1-6; no definite D call. The CDR3 has 15 residues. The ends were cut back, 2 bases at V and 0 bases at J, with 5 bases in the middle. From germline, CDR1 is MGHRA and CDR2 YSYEKL. The CDR3, as DNA: TGCGCCAGCAGCCAACTGAGCTCCTATAATTCACCCCTCCACTTT. As protein: CASSQLSSYNSPLHF.

This sequence joins TRBV5-1 and TRBJ2-5; 9 bases are a match to TRBD2. There are 15 residues in the CDR3. Losses at the gene ends were 0 bases for V and 1 base for J; bases not matched to a gene: 1. Germline V gives CDR1 SGHRS, CDR2 YFSETQ. In nucleotides, the CDR3 is TGCGCCAGCAGCTTGGGCGGGGGGGCCCAAGAGACCCAGTACTTC. It is translated as CASSLGGGAQETQYF.

This clonotype came up a few times. The V and J genes are TRBV7-9 and TRBJ1-1, with 8 bases aligning to TRBD1. J gave up 10 bases and V 4 bases, and 11 bases lay outside the gene matches. The germline CDR1 and CDR2 sequences are SEHNR and FQNEAQ (reference sequence). This CDR3 is built from 14 residues. The CDR3 DNA is TGTGCCAGCAGCTATTTCAGGACAGGGCGGCGAGCTTTCTTT. Translation gives CASSYFRTGRRAFF.

This chain links TRBV7-2 with TRBJ2-3; tentatively, D is TRBD2 (5 bases). Germline loops: CDR1 SGHTA, CDR2 FQGNSA. With 5 bases removed from V and 2 bases from J, the gap between germline ends came to 14 bases. The CDR3 totals 15 residues. The CDR3 is CASSLGLVITDTQYF. In DNA, the CDR3 is TGTGCCAGCAGCCTCGGACTCGTAATCACAGATACGCAGTATTTT.